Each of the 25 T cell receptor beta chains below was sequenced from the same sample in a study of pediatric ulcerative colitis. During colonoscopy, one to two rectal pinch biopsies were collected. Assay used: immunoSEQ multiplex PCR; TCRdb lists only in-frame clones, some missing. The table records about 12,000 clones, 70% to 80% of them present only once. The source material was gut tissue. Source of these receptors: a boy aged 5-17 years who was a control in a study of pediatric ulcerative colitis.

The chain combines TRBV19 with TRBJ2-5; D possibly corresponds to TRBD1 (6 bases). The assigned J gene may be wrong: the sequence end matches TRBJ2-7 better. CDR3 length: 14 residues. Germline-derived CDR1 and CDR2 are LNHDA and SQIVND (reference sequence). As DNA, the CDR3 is TGTGCCAGTAGTATCGGGGACACAAGATACGAGCAGTACTTC. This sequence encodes CASSIGDTRYEQYF.

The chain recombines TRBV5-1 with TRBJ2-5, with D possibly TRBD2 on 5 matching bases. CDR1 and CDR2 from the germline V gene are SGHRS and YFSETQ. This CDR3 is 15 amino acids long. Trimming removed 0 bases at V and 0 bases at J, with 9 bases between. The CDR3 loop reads CASSLGGRYQETQYF. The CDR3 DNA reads TGCGCCAGCAGCTTGGGAGGGCGGTACCAAGAGACCCAGTACTTC.

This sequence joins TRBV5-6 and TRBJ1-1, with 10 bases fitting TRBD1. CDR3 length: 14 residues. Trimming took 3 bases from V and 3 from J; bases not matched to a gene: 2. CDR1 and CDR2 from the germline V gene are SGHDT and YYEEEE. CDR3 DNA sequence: TGTGCCAGCAGCTACGGGACAGGGGACACTGAAGCTTTCTTT. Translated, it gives CASSYGTGDTEAFF.

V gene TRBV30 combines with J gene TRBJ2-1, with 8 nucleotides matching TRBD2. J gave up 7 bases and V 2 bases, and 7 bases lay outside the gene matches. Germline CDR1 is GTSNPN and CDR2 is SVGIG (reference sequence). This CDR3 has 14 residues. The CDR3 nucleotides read TGTGCCTGGAGTAGGACTAGCAGAGTGAATGAGCAGTTCTTC. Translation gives CAWSRTSRVNEQFF. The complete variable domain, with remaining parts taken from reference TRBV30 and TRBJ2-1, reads SQTIHQWPATLVQPVGSPLSLECTVEGTSNPNLYWYRQAAGRGLQLLFYSVGIGQISSEVPQNLSASRPQDRQFILSSKKLLLSDSGFYLCAWSRTSRVNEQFFGPGTRLTVL.

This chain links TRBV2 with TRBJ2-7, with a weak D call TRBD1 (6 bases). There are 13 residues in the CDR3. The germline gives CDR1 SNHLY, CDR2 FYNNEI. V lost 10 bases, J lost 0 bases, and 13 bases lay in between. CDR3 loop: CAIEGHRSYEQYF. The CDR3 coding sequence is TGTGCCATCGAGGGACACCGCTCCTACGAGCAGTACTTC.

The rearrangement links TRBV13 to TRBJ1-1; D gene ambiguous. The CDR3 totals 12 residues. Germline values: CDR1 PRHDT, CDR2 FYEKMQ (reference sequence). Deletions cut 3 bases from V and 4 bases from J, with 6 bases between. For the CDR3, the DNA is TGTGCCAGCAGCTTTTATCTCACTGAAGCTTTCTTT. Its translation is CASSFYLTEAFF.

This CDR3 is CASRYPEDRDGSYEQYV. The CDR3 DNA is TGCGCCAGCAGGTATCCGGAGGACAGGGACGGCTCCTACGAGCAGTACGTC. This rearrangement joins TRBV4-1 to TRBJ2-7; the match to TRBD1 covers 8 bases. V lost 6 bases and J lost 0; bases outside the gene matches: 13. This CDR3 comprises 17 residues. The germline V gene has CDR1 MGHRA and CDR2 YSYEKL.

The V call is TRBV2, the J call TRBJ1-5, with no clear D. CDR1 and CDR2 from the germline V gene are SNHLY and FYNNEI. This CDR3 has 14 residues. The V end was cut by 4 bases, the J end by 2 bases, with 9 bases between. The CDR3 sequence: CASSVERGNQPQHF. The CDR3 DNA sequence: TGTGCCAGCAGTGTGGAGAGGGGCAATCAGCCCCAGCATTTT.

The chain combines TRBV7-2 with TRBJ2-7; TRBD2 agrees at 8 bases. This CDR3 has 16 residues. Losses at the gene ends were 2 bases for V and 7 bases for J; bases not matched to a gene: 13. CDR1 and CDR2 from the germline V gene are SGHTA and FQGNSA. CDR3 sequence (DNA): TGTGCCAGCAGCTTAAGTCTGGCGGGAGGAGTGAGGGAGCAGTACGTC. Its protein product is CASSLSLAGGVREQYV.

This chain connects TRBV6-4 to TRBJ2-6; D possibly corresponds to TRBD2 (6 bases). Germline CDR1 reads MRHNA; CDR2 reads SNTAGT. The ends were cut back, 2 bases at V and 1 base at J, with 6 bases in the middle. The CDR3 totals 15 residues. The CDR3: CASSDRGSGANVLTF. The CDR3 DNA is TGTGCCAGCAGTGACCGGGGGTCTGGGGCCAACGTCCTGACTTTC.

The CDR3 sequence: CASSLGAVNEKLFF. The CDR3 coding sequence is TGTGCCAGCAGCTTAGGGGCCGTTAATGAAAAACTGTTTTTT. The V and J genes are TRBV11-3 and TRBJ1-4; no firm D call. The CDR3 consists of 14 residues. Trimming took 1 base from V and 4 from J, leaving 7 bases between them. Germline lookup yields CDR1 SGHNT and CDR2 YENEEA.

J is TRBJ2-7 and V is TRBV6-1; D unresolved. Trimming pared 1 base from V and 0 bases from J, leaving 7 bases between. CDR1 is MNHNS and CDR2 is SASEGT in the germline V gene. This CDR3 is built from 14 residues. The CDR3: CASSEGDTSYEQYV. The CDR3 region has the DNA TGTGCCAGCAGTGAAGGTGACACCTCCTACGAGCAGTACGTC.

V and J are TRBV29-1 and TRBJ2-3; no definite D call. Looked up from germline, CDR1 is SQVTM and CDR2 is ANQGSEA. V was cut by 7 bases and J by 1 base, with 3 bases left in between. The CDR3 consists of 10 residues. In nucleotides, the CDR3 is TGCAGCGGGGGCACAGATACGCAGTATTTT. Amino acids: CSGGTDTQYF.

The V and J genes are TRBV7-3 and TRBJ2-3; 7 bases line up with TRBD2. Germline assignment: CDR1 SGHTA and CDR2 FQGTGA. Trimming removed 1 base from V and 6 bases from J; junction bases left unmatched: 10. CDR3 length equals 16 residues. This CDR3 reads CASSLSPAGRSDTQYF. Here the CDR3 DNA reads TGTGCCAGCAGCTTAAGTCCAGCGGGACGGTCCGATACGCAGTATTTT.

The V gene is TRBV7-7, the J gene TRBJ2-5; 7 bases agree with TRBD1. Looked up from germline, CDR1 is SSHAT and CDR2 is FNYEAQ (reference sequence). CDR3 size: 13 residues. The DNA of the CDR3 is TGTGCAACTCGACAGGGAGAAGAAGAGACCCAGTACTTC. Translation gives CATRQGEEETQYF. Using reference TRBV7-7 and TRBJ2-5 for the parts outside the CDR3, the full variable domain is GAGVSQSPRYKVTKRGQDVTLRCDPISSHATLYWYQQALGQGPEFLTYFNYEAQPDKSGLPSDRFSAERPEGSISTLTIQRTEQRDSAMYRCATRQGEEETQYFGPGTRLLVL.

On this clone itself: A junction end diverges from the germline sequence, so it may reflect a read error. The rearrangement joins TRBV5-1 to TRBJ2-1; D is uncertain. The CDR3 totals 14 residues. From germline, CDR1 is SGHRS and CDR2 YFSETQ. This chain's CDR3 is CASRLGRADNEQFF. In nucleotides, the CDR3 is TGCGCCAGCAGGTTGGGTCGGGCAGACAATGAGCAGTTCTTC.

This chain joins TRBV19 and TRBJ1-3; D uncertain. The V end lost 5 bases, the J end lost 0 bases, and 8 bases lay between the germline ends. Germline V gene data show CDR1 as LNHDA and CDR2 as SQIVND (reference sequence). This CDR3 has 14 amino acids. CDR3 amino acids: CASSPSFSGNTIYF. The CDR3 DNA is TGTGCCAGTAGTCCATCGTTCTCTGGAAACACCATATATTTT.

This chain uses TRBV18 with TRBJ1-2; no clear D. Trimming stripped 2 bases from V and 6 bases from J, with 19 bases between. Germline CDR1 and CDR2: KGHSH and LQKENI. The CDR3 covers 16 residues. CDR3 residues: CASSPWALRRMDGYTF. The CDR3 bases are TGTGCCAGCTCACCATGGGCCCTCAGGAGGATGGATGGCTACACCTTC.

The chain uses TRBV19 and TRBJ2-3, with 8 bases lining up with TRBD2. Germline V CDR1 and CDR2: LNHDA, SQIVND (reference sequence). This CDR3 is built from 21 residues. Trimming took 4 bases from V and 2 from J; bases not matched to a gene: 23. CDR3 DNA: TGTGCCAGTAGTAAAAGGACGGCGGCGGGGGGTCGAGTGGGGTTCACAGATACGCAGTATTTT. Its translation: CASSKRTAAGGRVGFTDTQYF.

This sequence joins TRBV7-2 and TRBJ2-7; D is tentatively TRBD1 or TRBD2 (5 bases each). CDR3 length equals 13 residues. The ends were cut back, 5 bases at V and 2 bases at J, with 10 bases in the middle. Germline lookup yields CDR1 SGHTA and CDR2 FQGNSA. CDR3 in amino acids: CASSRDAPYEQYF. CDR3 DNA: TGTGCCAGCAGCCGGGACGCCCCCTACGAGCAGTACTTC.

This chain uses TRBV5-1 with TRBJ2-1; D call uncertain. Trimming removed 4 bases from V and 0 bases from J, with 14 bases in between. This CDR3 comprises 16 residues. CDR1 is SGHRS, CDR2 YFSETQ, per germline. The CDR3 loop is CASSQLPPSSYNEQFF. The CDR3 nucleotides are TGCGCCAGCAGCCAGCTTCCCCCGAGCTCCTACAATGAGCAGTTCTTC.

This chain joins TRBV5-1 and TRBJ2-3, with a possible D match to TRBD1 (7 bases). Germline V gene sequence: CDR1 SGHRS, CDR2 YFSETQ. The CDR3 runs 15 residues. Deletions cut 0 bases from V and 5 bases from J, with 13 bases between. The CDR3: CASSLEGRGEDTQYF. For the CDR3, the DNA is TGCGCCAGCAGCTTGGAAGGCAGGGGGGAAGATACGCAGTATTTT.

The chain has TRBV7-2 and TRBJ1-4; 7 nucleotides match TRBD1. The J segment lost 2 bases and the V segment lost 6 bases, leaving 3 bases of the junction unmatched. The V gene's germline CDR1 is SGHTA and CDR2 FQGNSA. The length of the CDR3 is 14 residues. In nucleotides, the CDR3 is TGTGCCAGCAGGGAGGGGGCCACTAATGAAAAACTGTTTTTT. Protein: CASREGATNEKLFF.

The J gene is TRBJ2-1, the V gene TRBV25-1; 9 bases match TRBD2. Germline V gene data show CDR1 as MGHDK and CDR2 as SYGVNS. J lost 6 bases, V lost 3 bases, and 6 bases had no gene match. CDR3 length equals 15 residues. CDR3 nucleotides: TGTGCCAGCAGTGAGATAGCGGGAGAAGGCAATGAGCAGTTCTTC. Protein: CASSEIAGEGNEQFF.

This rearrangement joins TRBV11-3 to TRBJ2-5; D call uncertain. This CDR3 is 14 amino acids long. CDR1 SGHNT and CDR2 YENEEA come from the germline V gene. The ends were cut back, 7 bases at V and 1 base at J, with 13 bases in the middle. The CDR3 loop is CASTPRHLQETQYF. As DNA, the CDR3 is TGTGCCAGCACTCCTCGACACCTCCAAGAGACCCAGTACTTC.